These T cell receptor beta chains were read from a single sample in a study of T cells in Graves' hyperthyroidism and ophthalmopathy. A single record per CDR3 protein comes from TCRdb applying MiXCR to the multiplex PCR reads. The table includes hundreds of thousands of distinct CDR3 sequences, approximately 14% detected once. Sequenced: blood. The origin of the receptors is a woman younger than 30 with Graves' hyperthyroidism. Both conserved end residues are part of each CDR3. The order of the fields is D gene, J gene, V gene, clone size, CDR3 protein, CDR3 DNA. A D gene is named only where the DNA matches it firmly. The size field is filled for only some rows; it gives once, few, many or a size class.

d_call: .; j_call: TRBJ1-5; v_call: TRBV19; clone_size: .; cdr3_aa: CASSIVPTANQPQHF; cdr3_nt: TGTGCCAGTAGTATAGTCCCGACAGCTAATCAGCCCCAGCATTTT
d_call: .; j_call: TRBJ2-1; v_call: TRBV29-1; clone_size: .; cdr3_aa: CSVEGGPHEQFF; cdr3_nt: TGCAGCGTTGAGGGTGGCCCCCATGAGCAGTTCTTC
d_call: .; j_call: TRBJ2-2; v_call: TRBV12-3/TRBV12-4; clone_size: .; cdr3_aa: CASSGFSGWSAGELFF; cdr3_nt: TGTGCCAGCAGTGGGTTTTCGGGGTGGTCAGCCGGGGAGCTGTTTTTT
d_call: .; j_call: TRBJ2-6; v_call: TRBV20-1; clone_size: .; cdr3_aa: CSARDVQVPSGANVLTF; cdr3_nt: TGCAGTGCTAGAGATGTCCAGGTTCCCTCTGGGGCCAACGTCCTGACTTTC
d_call: .; j_call: TRBJ2-7; v_call: TRBV5-1; clone_size: many; cdr3_aa: CASSFYGTSEQYF; cdr3_nt: TGCGCCAGCAGCTTCTACGGGACCTCAGAGCAGTACTTC
d_call: TRBD1; j_call: TRBJ1-1; v_call: TRBV28; clone_size: many; cdr3_aa: CASSPSRQGAAEAFF; cdr3_nt: TGTGCCAGCAGCCCTAGCCGACAGGGGGCCGCTGAAGCTTTCTTT
d_call: .; j_call: TRBJ2-1; v_call: TRBV9; clone_size: .; cdr3_aa: CASTPGGGGTLRNEQFF; cdr3_nt: TGTGCCAGCACCCCTGGTGGCGGCGGAACCCTAAGGAATGAGCAGTTCTTC
d_call: .; j_call: TRBJ2-7; v_call: TRBV28; clone_size: many; cdr3_aa: CASSAPPWVHEQYF; cdr3_nt: TGTGCCAGCAGTGCGCCGCCGTGGGTCCACGAGCAGTACTTC
d_call: .; j_call: TRBJ2-5; v_call: TRBV18; clone_size: many; cdr3_aa: CASSPRDGQETQYF; cdr3_nt: TGTGCCAGCTCACCTAGGGACGGCCAAGAGACCCAGTACTTC
d_call: TRBD1; j_call: TRBJ2-4; v_call: TRBV18; clone_size: few; cdr3_aa: CASSPSYDRAAKNIQYF; cdr3_nt: TGTGCCAGCTCACCCTCCTACGACAGGGCCGCCAAAAACATTCAGTACTTC
d_call: .; j_call: TRBJ2-7; v_call: TRBV6-1; clone_size: few; cdr3_aa: CASSLSRSGEQYF; cdr3_nt: TGTGCCAGCAGTTTAAGCAGGTCGGGCGAGCAGTACTTC
d_call: .; j_call: TRBJ2-1; v_call: TRBV28; clone_size: many; cdr3_aa: CASKRKGLYNEQFF; cdr3_nt: TGTGCCAGCAAGAGGAAGGGCCTCTACAATGAGCAGTTCTTC
d_call: .; j_call: TRBJ2-2; v_call: TRBV12-3/TRBV12-4; clone_size: .; cdr3_aa: CASSLGPLSGELFF; cdr3_nt: TGTGCCAGCAGTTTGGGGCCCCTGAGCGGGGAGCTGTTTTTT